This T cell receptor (beta chain) is from a study of response to subunit inactivated influenza vaccine. Study results and caveats: Authors suggested that a seasonal influenza vaccination recruits few new T cells each time.

The junction had 3 bases not matched to a gene; V was cut back by 3 bases and J by 8 bases. This CDR3 comprises 14 residues. CDR1 and CDR2 from the germline V gene are SGHAT and FQNNGV. TCRdb processed the RT-PCR reads anew with MiXCR; each CDR3 protein has one entry. The sample holds about 830,000 distinct CDR3 sequences; 18% are singletons and the top ten take 11%. A word on this clonotype: Antigen: not known.

The TCR originated in a man aged 50-59 years who received an inactivated influenza vaccine. V usage is TRBV11-2 and J usage is TRBJ2-3; TRBD2 aligns across 12 bases. Sample: PBMCs from blood, taken roughly 5 days after vaccination. The CDR3 bases are TGTGCCAGCAGCTTGACTAGCGGGGGCACTACGCAGTATTTT. Protein product: CASSLTSGGTTQYF. Full variable domain (remainder filled in from reference TRBV11-2 and TRBJ2-3): EAGVAQSPRYKIIEKRQSVAFWCNPISGHATLYWYQQILGQGPKLLIQFQNNGVVDDSQLPKDRFSAERLKGVDSTLKIQPAKLEDSAVYLCASSLTSGGTTQYFGPGTRLTVL.